The next 29 T cell receptor beta chains were all read from a single sample in a study of blood T cell repertoires in COVID-19. Generated by immunoSEQ multiplex PCR, the TCRdb table keeps only in-frame clones and is missing some. Of 65,000 to 85,000 clones listed, 86% are singletons. Material for sequencing was peripheral blood. Receptors originate from a man older than 75 with COVID-19, enrolled during active disease.

The rearrangement uses TRBV2 and TRBJ2-6, with a possible D match to TRBD1 (7 bases). This CDR3 is built from 20 residues. The germline V gene has CDR1 SNHLY and CDR2 FYNNEI. Trimming removed 6 bases at V and 0 bases at J, with 24 bases between. CDR3 region: CASRGGGGWILGSGANVLTF. The CDR3 bases are TGTGCCAGCAGGGGAGGAGGGGGCTGGATACTGGGCTCTGGGGCCAACGTCCTGACTTTC.

The rearrangement uses TRBV6-5 and TRBJ1-1, with D perhaps TRBD1 (5 bases). The CDR3 length is 14 residues. Germline values: CDR1 MNHEY, CDR2 SVGAGI. V was clipped by 5 bases and J by 0 bases, with 10 bases between them. The CDR3 loop reads CASSLEGLNTEAFF. The CDR3, as DNA: TGTGCCAGCAGTCTGGAGGGACTGAACACTGAAGCTTTCTTT.

This chain joins TRBV3-1 (or the pseudogene TRBV3-2) and TRBJ1-5; 7 bases fit TRBD1. The V and J ends lost 3 bases and 7 bases, in that order; junction bases with no gene match: 3. Germline V gene lookup returns CDR1 LGHDT and CDR2 YNNKEL (reference sequence). The CDR3 runs 13 residues. CDR3 sequence reads: CASSHDRAQPQHF. As DNA, the CDR3 is TGTGCCAGCAGCCACGACAGGGCGCAGCCCCAGCATTTT.

The chain is built from TRBV4-1 and TRBJ2-5, with D possibly matching TRBD1 (6 bases). Germline assignment: CDR1 MGHRA and CDR2 YSYEKL. This CDR3 spans 12 amino acids. Between the trimmed V and J ends, which lost 4 bases and 5 bases, there was a span of 8 bases. In DNA form, the CDR3 reads TGCGCCAGCAGCCCCCAGGGGGAGACCCAGTACTTC. Amino acids: CASSPQGETQYF.

The chain combines TRBV6-5 with TRBJ1-2, with 7 bases lining up with TRBD1. Germline lookup yields CDR1 MNHEY and CDR2 SVGAGI. The CDR3 is 14 amino acids. With 9 bases clipped from V and 8 bases from J, the junction kept 15 bases outside the gene matches. The DNA for the CDR3 is TGTGCCAGTTCCGTCGACAGGGTGACTAGAGGCTACACCTTC. It encodes CASSVDRVTRGYTF.

The chain couples TRBV3-1 (or the pseudogene TRBV3-2) to TRBJ2-2; tentative D call: TRBD2 (6 bases). This CDR3 spans 12 amino acids. V lost 5 bases and J 7 bases, leaving 8 bases between the germline ends. Per the germline V gene, CDR1 is LGHDT and CDR2 is YNNKEL (reference sequence). The CDR3 sequence is CASSDGGGELFF. CDR3 nucleotide sequence: TGTGCCAGCAGCGACGGGGGCGGGGAGCTGTTTTTT.

V gene TRBV5-6 combines with J gene TRBJ1-5; D is perhaps TRBD1 (6 bases). Looked up from germline, CDR1 is SGHDT and CDR2 is YYEEEE. With 1 base removed from V and 6 bases from J, the gap between germline ends came to 14 bases. The CDR3 has 15 amino acids. In DNA, the CDR3 is TGTGCCAGCAGCTTGTACAGGGATGGAGGTCAGCCCCAGCATTTT. Residues: CASSLYRDGGQPQHF.

V gene TRBV5-4 combines with J gene TRBJ1-2, with no clear D. Germline loops: CDR1 SGHNT, CDR2 YYREEE (reference sequence). The CDR3 contains 13 residues. The ends were cut back, 2 bases at V and 11 bases at J, with 16 bases in the middle. Here the CDR3 reads CASSFLSAERYTF. The CDR3 bases are TGTGCCAGCAGCTTTCTATCAGCCGAGAGGTACACCTTC.

This rearrangement joins TRBV7-6 to TRBJ2-5; 11 bases match TRBD1. Germline assignment: CDR1 SGHVS and CDR2 FNYEAQ. CDR3 length equals 15 residues. V shed 5 bases, J shed 5 bases, and the junction held 7 bases outside the gene matches. CDR3 sequence reads: CASSTGTGGPETQYF. The CDR3 nucleotides read TGTGCCAGCAGCACGGGGACAGGGGGTCCGGAGACCCAGTACTTC.

V usage is TRBV6-2 or TRBV6-3 and J usage is TRBJ2-3; a weak D match, TRBD2 (6 bases). CDR3 size: 13 residues. Germline CDR1 reads MNHEY; CDR2 reads SVGEGT. V lost 3 bases and J 6 bases, leaving 10 bases between the germline ends. The chain's CDR3 is CASSYGGWDTQYF. For the CDR3, the DNA is TGTGCCAGCAGTTATGGGGGGTGGGATACGCAGTATTTT.

The rearrangement links TRBV9 to TRBJ2-5; 12 bases line up with TRBD1. Unmatched junction bases numbered 12, after V lost 4 bases and J lost 5 bases. The CDR3 loop spans 17 amino acids. Germline loops: CDR1 SGDLS, CDR2 YYNGEE. The CDR3 protein is CASSPTSGTGGGETQYF. DNA for the CDR3: TGTGCCAGCAGCCCCACTTCCGGGACAGGGGGCGGTGAGACCCAGTACTTC.

The V gene is TRBV2, the J gene TRBJ2-3; 9 bases map to TRBD1. The germline gives CDR1 SNHLY, CDR2 FYNNEI. The CDR3 sequence is 15 residues long. After removal of 4 bases from V and 5 bases from J, the junction contained 7 bases not matched to a gene. The CDR3 region is CASSGSGQGIDTQYF. In DNA, the CDR3 is TGTGCCAGCAGTGGATCGGGACAGGGAATAGATACGCAGTATTTT.

The V call is TRBV11-2, the J call TRBJ1-6, with D perhaps matching TRBD1 (5 bases). The germline V gene encodes CDR1 SGHAT and CDR2 FQNNGV. Between the trimmed V and J ends, which lost 8 bases and 2 bases, there was a span of 10 bases. CDR3 length: 14 amino acids. In DNA form, the CDR3 reads TGTGCCAGCCAGGAGGGGACCTATAATTCACCCCTCCACTTT. Its translation: CASQEGTYNSPLHF.

A few counts support this clone. The V gene is TRBV6-5, the J gene TRBJ1-1, with D possibly TRBD1 on 6 matching bases. CDR3 size: 13 residues. Germline V gives CDR1 MNHEY, CDR2 SVGAGI. V lost 10 bases, J lost 1 base, and 13 bases lay in between. The DNA of the CDR3 is TGTGCCATCCCGGACAGCGCGAACACTGAAGCTTTCTTT. As protein: CAIPDSANTEAFF.

The chain has TRBV6-5 and TRBJ1-1; TRBD1 might be the D (6 bases). Deletions cut 5 bases from V and 7 bases from J, with 14 bases between. The germline gives CDR1 MNHEY, CDR2 SVGAGI. This CDR3 has 13 residues. The CDR3 spells CASSPTGMGEAFF. Here the CDR3 DNA reads TGTGCCAGCAGTCCTACAGGGATGGGTGAAGCTTTCTTT.

V and J are TRBV19 and TRBJ1-2; 8 bases line up with TRBD1. Trimming took 5 bases from V and 6 from J; bases not matched to a gene: 14. Germline V gene sequence: CDR1 LNHDA, CDR2 SQIVND (reference sequence). There are 16 residues in the CDR3. The DNA of the CDR3 is TGTGCCAGTAGTCACCAGACAGGGGTTCTCGGTGATGGCTACACCTTC. Translation gives CASSHQTGVLGDGYTF. The whole variable domain, filled in from reference TRBV19 and TRBJ1-2, reads DGGITQSPKYLFRKEGQNVTLSCEQNLNHDAMYWYRQDPGQGLRLIYYSQIVNDFQKGDIAEGYSVSREKKESFPLTVTSAQKNPTAFYLCASSHQTGVLGDGYTFGSGTRLTVV.

The chain carries TRBV9 and TRBJ2-1; D may be TRBD1 (6 bases). This CDR3 region has 14 residues. V lost 2 bases and J 5 bases, leaving 11 bases between the germline ends. From germline, CDR1 is SGDLS and CDR2 YYNGEE. The CDR3 nucleotides are TGTGCCAGCAGCGTTGGACAGCCCGACAATGAGCAGTTCTTC. It encodes CASSVGQPDNEQFF.

This clone was found a few times. The CDR3 nucleotides read TGTGCCAGCCTGGTAACAGGGGCGGCACAAGAGACCCAGTACTTC. Its protein is CASLVTGAAQETQYF. The chain is built from TRBV6-6 and TRBJ2-5; 7 bases match TRBD1. The junction had 11 bases not matched to a gene; V was cut back by 8 bases and J by 2 bases. Germline CDR1 MNHNY, CDR2 SVGAGI (reference sequence). This CDR3 is built from 15 residues.

The gene calls are TRBV6-1 and TRBJ1-6; D is uncertain. The V and J ends lost 1 base and 3 bases respectively, with 7 bases between them. Germline V gives CDR1 MNHNS, CDR2 SASEGT. The CDR3 runs 15 residues. CDR3 DNA: TGTGCCAGCAGTGAAGGGGCGGGCTATAATTCACCCCTCCACTTT. Its translation: CASSEGAGYNSPLHF.

The chain uses TRBV28 and TRBJ1-2; 9 nucleotides align to TRBD1. Germline-derived CDR1 and CDR2 are MDHEN and SYDVKM. CDR3 length equals 15 residues. J gave up 3 bases and V 5 bases, and 7 bases lay outside the gene matches. The CDR3 region has the DNA TGTGCCAGCAGTCCACTGGGACAGGGTGACTATGGCTACACCTTC. It translates to CASSPLGQGDYGYTF.

The genes are TRBV9 and TRBJ2-7; 10 bases map to TRBD1. This CDR3 spans 14 amino acids. V trimming: 4 bases; J trimming: 3 bases; junction bases outside the gene matches: 4. The germline V gene has CDR1 SGDLS and CDR2 YYNGEE. The CDR3 nucleotides are TGTGCCAGCAGCCCGAGGGACAGGGGCTACGAGCAGTACTTC. It yields the protein CASSPRDRGYEQYF.

The CDR3, as DNA: TGTGCCATCAGTGTTACATCCACTGAAGCTTTCTTT. It yields the protein CAISVTSTEAFF. The rearrangement joins TRBV10-3 to TRBJ1-1; D gene ambiguous. This CDR3 region has 12 residues. The V end lost 4 bases, the J end lost 4 bases, and 7 bases lay between the germline ends. Germline V gives CDR1 ENHRY, CDR2 SYGVKD.

The genes are TRBV7-7 and TRBJ2-5; D is perhaps TRBD1 (6 bases). The CDR3 consists of 16 residues. Germline CDR1 reads SSHAT; CDR2 reads FNYEAQ (reference sequence). V lost 4 bases to trimming and J lost 5 bases, with 20 bases between them. The CDR3 reads CASSSKGGGFVETQYF. The CDR3 DNA is TGTGCCAGCAGCTCAAAAGGGGGTGGGTTTGTCGAGACCCAGTACTTC.

The CDR3 spells CASSPGDRGYQPQHF. The CDR3 nucleotides read TGTGCCAGCAGTCCTGGGGACAGGGGATATCAGCCCCAGCATTTT. The chain links TRBV27 to TRBJ1-5; 10 nucleotides agree with TRBD1. This CDR3 comprises 15 residues. V shed 5 bases, J shed 5 bases, and the junction held 6 bases outside the gene matches. Germline CDR1 is MNHEY and CDR2 is SMNVEV (reference sequence).

The CDR3: CASSQRGGGYTF. As DNA, the CDR3 is TGTGCCAGCAGCCAACGGGGAGGCGGCTACACCTTC. The chain carries TRBV3-1 (or the pseudogene TRBV3-2) and TRBJ1-2; D gene ambiguous. Trimming took off 2 bases at V and 8 bases at J, with 9 bases between the two ends. The germline gives CDR1 LGHDT, CDR2 YNNKEL (reference sequence). CDR3 length: 12 amino acids.

This sequence joins TRBV4-2 and TRBJ2-6; D possibly corresponds to TRBD1 (5 bases). The CDR3 has 16 residues. Germline V gives CDR1 LGHNA, CDR2 YNFKEQ. V shed 0 bases and J shed 2 bases, with 8 bases lying between them. CDR3 sequence: CASSQDIGAGANVLTF. Here the CDR3 DNA reads TGTGCCAGCAGCCAAGATATAGGGGCTGGGGCCAACGTCCTGACTTTC.

The rearrangement uses TRBV11-2 and TRBJ1-2; possibly TRBD1 for D (5 bases). Trimming cost V 5 bases and J 2 bases, with 9 bases left between them. This CDR3 is 13 amino acids long. CDR1 and CDR2 (germline): SGHAT, FQNNGV. CDR3 bases: TGTGCCAGCAGCCCGGCAGGGAACTATGGCTACACCTTC. This sequence encodes CASSPAGNYGYTF.

The CDR3 coding sequence is TGCGCCAGCAGCCAAATTTTGGCTGTAAGCACTGAAGCTTTCTTT. Translated, it gives CASSQILAVSTEAFF. V and J are TRBV4-3 and TRBJ1-1; D remains ambiguous. V was trimmed by 2 bases and J by 4 bases, leaving 14 bases between them. The germline V gene has CDR1 LGHNA and CDR2 YSLEER. The CDR3 spans 15 residues.

The genes are TRBV19 and TRBJ2-7, with TRBD1 matching 9 bases. The length of the CDR3 is 15 residues. CDR1 and CDR2 (germline): LNHDA, SQIVND (reference sequence). V lost 4 bases and J lost 2; bases outside the gene matches: 6. CDR3 protein: CASSTRGQGTYEQYF. CDR3 sequence (DNA): TGTGCCAGTAGTACCCGAGGACAGGGGACCTACGAGCAGTACTTC.